This T cell receptor beta chain was sequenced during a study of blood T cells in healthy people across ages. Alongside a J-beta primer mix, a sample-barcoded 5' primer served in a second PCR lasting about 7 to 11 cycles. MiXCR was run by TCRdb on the 5' RACE reads, yielding one entry per CDR3 protein. The sample consists of nearly 1 million distinct CDR3 sequences, roughly 47% of them appearing once. The germline V and J ends were trimmed by 2 bases and 4 bases, with 6 bases remaining between them. Germline V CDR1 and CDR2: MNHNY, SVGAGI (reference sequence). CDR3 length equals 13 residues. A remark on this clonotype: A read error may be the cause here, since a much bigger clone is one base away.

This chain links TRBV6-6 with TRBJ2-1; D ambiguous. The material sequenced was blood. The receptor comes from a woman aged 60-75 years in good health. The CDR3 DNA reads TGTGCCAGCAGTTACGACATGTACAATGAGCAGTTCTTC. Its protein is CASSYDMYNEQFF.